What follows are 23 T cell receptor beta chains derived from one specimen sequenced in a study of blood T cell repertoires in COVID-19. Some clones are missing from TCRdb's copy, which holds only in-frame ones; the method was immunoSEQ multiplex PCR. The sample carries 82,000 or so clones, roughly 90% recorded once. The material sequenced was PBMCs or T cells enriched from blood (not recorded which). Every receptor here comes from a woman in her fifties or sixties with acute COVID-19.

The DNA for the CDR3 is TGTGCCAGCAGCAAAACGTCAGGGGAGACCCAGTACTTC. This gives the protein CASSKTSGETQYF. V and J are TRBV11-3 and TRBJ2-5, with a tentative D call TRBD1 (5 bases). CDR1 is SGHNT, CDR2 YENEEA, per germline. V shed 5 bases and J shed 5 bases, with 12 bases lying between them. This CDR3 region has 13 residues. The full variable domain, rest sourced from reference TRBV11-3 and TRBJ2-5, is EAGVVQSPRYKIIEKKQPVAFWCNPISGHNTLYWYLQNLGQGPELLIRYENEEAVDDSQLPKDRFSAERLKGVDSTLKIQPAELGDSAVYLCASSKTSGETQYFGPGTRLLVL.

This CDR3 is CASSFPPFTEAFF. CDR3 in DNA: TGTGCCAGCAGCTTCCCTCCGTTCACTGAAGCTTTCTTT. V is TRBV12-3 or TRBV12-4 and J is TRBJ1-1; D gene ambiguous. V was trimmed by 6 bases and J by 4 bases, leaving 12 bases between them. The CDR3 covers 13 residues.

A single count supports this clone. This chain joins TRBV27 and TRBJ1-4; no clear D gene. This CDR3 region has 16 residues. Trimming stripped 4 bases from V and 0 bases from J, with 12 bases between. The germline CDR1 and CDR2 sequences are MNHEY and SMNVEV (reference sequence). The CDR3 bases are TGTGCCAGCAGTTCCCCCGCCGGGTCAACTAATGAAAAACTGTTTTTT. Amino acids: CASSSPAGSTNEKLFF.

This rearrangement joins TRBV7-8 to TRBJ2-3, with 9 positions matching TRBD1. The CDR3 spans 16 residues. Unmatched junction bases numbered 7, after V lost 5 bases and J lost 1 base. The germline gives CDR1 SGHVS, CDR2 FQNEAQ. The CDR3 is CASSHRQGDRTDTQYF. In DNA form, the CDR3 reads TGTGCCAGCAGCCATAGACAGGGGGACCGCACAGATACGCAGTATTTT.

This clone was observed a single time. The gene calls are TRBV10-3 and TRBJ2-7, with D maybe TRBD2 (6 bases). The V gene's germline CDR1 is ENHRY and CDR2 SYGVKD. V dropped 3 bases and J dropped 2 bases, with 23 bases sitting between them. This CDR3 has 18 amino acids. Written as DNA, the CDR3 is TGTGCCATCAGTGAATTAGGAGGGCGCTGGGGCTCTGCCTACGAGCAGTACTTC. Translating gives CAISELGGRWGSAYEQYF.

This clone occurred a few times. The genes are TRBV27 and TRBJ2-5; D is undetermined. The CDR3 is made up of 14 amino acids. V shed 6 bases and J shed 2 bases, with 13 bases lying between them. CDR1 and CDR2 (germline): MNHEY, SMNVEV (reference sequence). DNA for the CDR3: TGTGCCAGCAGCCTGCTAGGCAAACAAGAGACCCAGTACTTC. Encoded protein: CASSLLGKQETQYF.

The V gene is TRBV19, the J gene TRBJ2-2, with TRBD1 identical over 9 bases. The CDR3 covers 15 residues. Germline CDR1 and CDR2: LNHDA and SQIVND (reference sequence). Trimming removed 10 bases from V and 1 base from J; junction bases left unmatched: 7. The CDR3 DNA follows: TGTGCCACCTCGTGGGGACAGGGGAACACCGGGGAGCTGTTTTTT. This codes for CATSWGQGNTGELFF.

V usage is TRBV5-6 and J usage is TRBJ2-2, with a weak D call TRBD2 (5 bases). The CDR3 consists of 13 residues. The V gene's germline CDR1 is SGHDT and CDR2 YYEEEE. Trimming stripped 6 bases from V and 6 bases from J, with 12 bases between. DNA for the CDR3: TGTGCCAGCAACGCGGAGGAGCCCGGGGAGCTGTTTTTT. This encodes CASNAEEPGELFF.

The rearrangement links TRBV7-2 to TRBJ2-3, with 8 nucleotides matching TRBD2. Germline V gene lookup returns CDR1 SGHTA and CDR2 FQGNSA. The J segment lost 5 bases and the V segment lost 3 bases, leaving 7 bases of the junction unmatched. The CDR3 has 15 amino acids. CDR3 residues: CASSFSGTRGDTQYF. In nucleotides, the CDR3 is TGTGCCAGCAGCTTTAGCGGGACCCGAGGAGATACGCAGTATTTT.

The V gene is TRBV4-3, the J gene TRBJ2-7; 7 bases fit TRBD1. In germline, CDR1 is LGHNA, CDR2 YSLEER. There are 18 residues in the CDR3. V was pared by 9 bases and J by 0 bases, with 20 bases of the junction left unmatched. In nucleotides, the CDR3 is TGCGCCAGAAAACCTCGGGACAGCCATTATGAGAGCTCCTACGAGCAGTACTTC. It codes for CARKPRDSHYESSYEQYF.

The CDR3 nucleotides are TGCGCCAGCAGCCAAGAGAGGACTAGCGGGAGGGCCCCAGATACGCAGTATTTT. Translating it yields CASSQERTSGRAPDTQYF. The chain uses TRBV4-1 and TRBJ2-3, with TRBD2 matching over 15 bases. Germline CDR1 is MGHRA and CDR2 is YSYEKL. This CDR3 is 18 amino acids long. Losses at the gene ends were 0 bases for V and 4 bases for J; bases not matched to a gene: 5.

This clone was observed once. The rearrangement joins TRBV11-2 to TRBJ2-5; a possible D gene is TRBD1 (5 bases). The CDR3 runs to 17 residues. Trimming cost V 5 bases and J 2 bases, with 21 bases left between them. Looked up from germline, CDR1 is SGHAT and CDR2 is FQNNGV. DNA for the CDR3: TGTGCCAGCAGCCCATTACCTCTTAAGGGGAATCAAGAGACCCAGTACTTC. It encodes CASSPLPLKGNQETQYF.

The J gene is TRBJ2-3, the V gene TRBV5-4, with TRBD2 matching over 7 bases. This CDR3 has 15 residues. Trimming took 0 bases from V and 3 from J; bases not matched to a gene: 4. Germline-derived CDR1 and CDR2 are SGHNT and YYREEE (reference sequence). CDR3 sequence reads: CASSLGGSGTDTQYF. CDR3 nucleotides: TGTGCCAGCAGCTTGGGCGGGAGTGGAACAGATACGCAGTATTTT.

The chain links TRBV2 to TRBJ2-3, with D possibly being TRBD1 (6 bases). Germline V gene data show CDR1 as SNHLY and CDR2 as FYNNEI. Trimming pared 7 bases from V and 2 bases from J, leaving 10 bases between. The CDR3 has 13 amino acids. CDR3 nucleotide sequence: TGTGCCAGCAATGGGGGCCCCACAGATACGCAGTATTTT. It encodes CASNGGPTDTQYF.

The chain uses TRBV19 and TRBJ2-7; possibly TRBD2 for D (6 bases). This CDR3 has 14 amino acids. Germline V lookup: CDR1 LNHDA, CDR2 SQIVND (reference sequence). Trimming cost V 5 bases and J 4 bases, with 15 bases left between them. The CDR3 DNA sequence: TGTGCCAGTAGTGGGCCCGGGACTCAGTACGAGCAGTACTTC. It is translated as CASSGPGTQYEQYF.

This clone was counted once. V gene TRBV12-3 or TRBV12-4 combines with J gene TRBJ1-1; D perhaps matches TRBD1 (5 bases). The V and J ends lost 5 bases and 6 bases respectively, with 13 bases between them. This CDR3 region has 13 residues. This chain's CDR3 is CASSGGSRAEAFF. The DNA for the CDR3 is TGTGCCAGCAGTGGGGGGTCTAGGGCTGAAGCTTTCTTT.

CDR3 protein: CASSIDRGEGTQYF. As DNA, the CDR3 is TGTGCCAGTAGTATTGACAGGGGGGAGGGTACGCAGTATTTT. The V gene is TRBV19, the J gene TRBJ2-3, with 9 bases identical to TRBD1. Germline assignment: CDR1 LNHDA and CDR2 SQIVND (reference sequence). With 3 bases clipped from V and 8 bases from J, the junction kept 6 bases outside the gene matches. This CDR3 spans 14 amino acids. Complete variable domain (other parts from reference TRBV19 and TRBJ2-3): DGGITQSPKYLFRKEGQNVTLSCEQNLNHDAMYWYRQDPGQGLRLIYYSQIVNDFQKGDIAEGYSVSREKKESFPLTVTSAQKNPTAFYLCASSIDRGEGTQYFGPGTRLTVL.

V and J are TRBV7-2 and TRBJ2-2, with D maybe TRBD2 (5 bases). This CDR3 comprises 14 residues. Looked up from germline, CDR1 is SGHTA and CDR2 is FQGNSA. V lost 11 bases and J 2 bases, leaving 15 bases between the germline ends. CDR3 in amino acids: CAARARVNTGELFF. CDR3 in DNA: TGTGCCGCAAGGGCGAGGGTCAACACCGGGGAGCTGTTTTTT.

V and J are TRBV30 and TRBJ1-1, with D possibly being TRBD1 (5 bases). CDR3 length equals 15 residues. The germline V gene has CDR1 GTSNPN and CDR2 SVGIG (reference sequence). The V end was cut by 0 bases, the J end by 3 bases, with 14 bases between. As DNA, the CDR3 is TGTGCCTGGAGTGTACTCCCATCGGGGGACACTGAAGCTTTCTTT. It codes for CAWSVLPSGDTEAFF.

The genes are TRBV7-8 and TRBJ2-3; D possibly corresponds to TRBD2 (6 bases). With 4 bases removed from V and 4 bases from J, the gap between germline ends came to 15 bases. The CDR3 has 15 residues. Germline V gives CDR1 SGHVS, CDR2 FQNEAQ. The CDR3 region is CASSSRGLASDTQYF. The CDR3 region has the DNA TGTGCCAGCAGCTCCCGAGGCCTAGCGTCAGATACGCAGTATTTT.

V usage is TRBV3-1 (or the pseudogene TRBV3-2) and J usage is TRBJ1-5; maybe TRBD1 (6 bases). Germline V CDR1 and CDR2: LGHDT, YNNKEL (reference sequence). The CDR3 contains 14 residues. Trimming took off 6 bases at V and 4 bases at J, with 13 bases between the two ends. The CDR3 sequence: CASSLQGKNQPQHF. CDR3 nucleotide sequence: TGTGCCAGCAGTCTTCAGGGGAAGAATCAGCCCCAGCATTTT.

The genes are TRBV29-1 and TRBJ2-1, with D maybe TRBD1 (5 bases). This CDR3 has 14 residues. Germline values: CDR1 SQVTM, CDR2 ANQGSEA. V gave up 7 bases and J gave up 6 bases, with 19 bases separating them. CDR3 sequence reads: CSGTSNGAVNEQFF. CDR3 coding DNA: TGCAGCGGAACGTCTAATGGGGCGGTCAATGAGCAGTTCTTC.

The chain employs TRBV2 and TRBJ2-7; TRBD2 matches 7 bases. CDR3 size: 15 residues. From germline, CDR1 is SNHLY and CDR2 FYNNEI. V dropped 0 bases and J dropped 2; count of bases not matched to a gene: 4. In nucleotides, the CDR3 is TGTGCCAGCAGTGAAGCCCGGGACTACGCCTACGAGCAGTACTTC. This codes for CASSEARDYAYEQYF.